Shown below are 28 T cell receptor beta chains from a single sample sequenced in a study of blood T cell repertoires in COVID-19. This table comes from immunoSEQ multiplex PCR, and its TCRdb copy is limited to in-frame clones, with some not included. The data contain 130,000 or so clones, about four fifths of them seen just once; the ten biggest clones take up just over 9%. The sample comprised PBMCs or T cells enriched from blood (not recorded which). These receptors were collected from a man between 45 and 60 years old who had recovered from COVID-19.

The rearrangement links TRBV11-2 to TRBJ1-2, with TRBD1 as a possible D gene (5 bases). Trimming pared 3 bases from V and 8 bases from J, leaving 13 bases between. The length of the CDR3 is 13 residues. Per the germline V gene, CDR1 is SGHAT and CDR2 is FQNNGV. The CDR3 DNA is TGTGCCAGCAGCTTCGCGCAGGGCGACGGCTACACCTTC. It translates to CASSFAQGDGYTF.

Only a few counts were recorded for this clone. V and J are TRBV21-1 and TRBJ2-5; no DNA check was done on the table's D call, TRBD2. TRBV21-1 has pseudogene status. This CDR3 is 14 amino acids long. The CDR3 region is CASSTGTSGETQYF. The CDR3 DNA reads as TGTGCCAGCAGCACCGGGACTAGTGGAGAGACCCAGTACTTC.

The chain recombines TRBV5-6 with TRBJ2-6; 7 nucleotides line up with TRBD1. This CDR3 is 17 amino acids long. J was trimmed by 2 bases and V by 4 bases; bases with no gene match: 9. The germline V gene encodes CDR1 SGHDT and CDR2 YYEEEE. Here the CDR3 reads CASSRTGQSAGANVLTF. CDR3 DNA sequence: TGTGCCAGCAGCCGCACGGGACAGAGTGCTGGGGCCAACGTCCTGACTTTC.

This clone came up once. This chain joins TRBV7-8 and TRBJ2-3, with 9 bases aligning to TRBD1. The germline gives CDR1 SGHVS, CDR2 FQNEAQ. J lost 1 base, V lost 5 bases, and 4 bases had no gene match. The CDR3 has 15 amino acids. The CDR3 coding sequence is TGTGCCAGCAGCCTATGGACAGGGGGCACAGATACGCAGTATTTT. As protein: CASSLWTGGTDTQYF. The full variable domain, completed using reference TRBV7-8 and TRBJ2-3, is GAGVSQSPRYKVAKRGQDVALRCDPISGHVSLFWYQQALGQGPEFLTYFQNEAQLDKSGLPSDRFFAERPEGSVSTLKIQRTQQEDSAVYLCASSLWTGGTDTQYFGPGTRLTVL.

The count of this clone is one. The chain uses TRBV10-3 and TRBJ2-7; D is possibly TRBD2 (7 bases). CDR3 size: 14 residues. V gave up 0 bases and J gave up 6 bases, with 12 bases separating them. The germline V gene has CDR1 ENHRY and CDR2 SYGVKD. The DNA for the CDR3 is TGTGCCATCAGTGAGTCCAACAGGGAGGGCGAGCAGTACTTC. This codes for CAISESNREGEQYF.

The chain joins TRBV4-1 to TRBJ1-6, with D possibly matching TRBD1 (5 bases). With 2 bases removed from V and 11 bases from J, the gap between germline ends came to 10 bases. The CDR3 has 13 residues. Germline loops: CDR1 MGHRA, CDR2 YSYEKL. The CDR3 nucleotides read TGCGCCAGCAGCCAACAGGGATTGCCACCCCTCCACTTT. Amino acids: CASSQQGLPPLHF.

The V gene is TRBV2, the J gene TRBJ1-2, with 7 bases identical to TRBD1. V was clipped by 5 bases and J by 4 bases; unmatched bases: 10. Per germline, CDR1 SNHLY and CDR2 FYNNEI. The CDR3 is made up of 15 amino acids. The CDR3 is CASSPTTGLAYGYTF. CDR3 sequence (DNA): TGTGCCAGCAGTCCTACGACAGGGTTGGCCTATGGCTACACCTTC.

V usage is TRBV9 and J usage is TRBJ2-7, with D unclear. The CDR3 has 14 residues. V was cut by 0 bases and J by 5 bases, with 12 bases left in between. Germline CDR1 reads SGDLS; CDR2 reads YYNGEE. DNA for the CDR3: TGTGCCAGCAGCGTAGCAAGTGTGGGCAACGAGCAGTACTTC. It is translated as CASSVASVGNEQYF.

CDR3 in amino acids: CASSQDPSGGAYTGELFF. Here the CDR3 DNA reads TGCGCCAGCAGCCAAGATCCCAGCGGGGGGGCCTACACCGGGGAGCTGTTTTTT. The chain is built from TRBV4-1 and TRBJ2-2; 10 nucleotides align to TRBD2. This CDR3 has 18 amino acids. The V and J ends lost 0 bases and 3 bases, in that order; junction bases with no gene match: 7. Germline loops: CDR1 MGHRA, CDR2 YSYEKL.

V and J are TRBV20-1 and TRBJ2-1; a possible D gene is TRBD2 (5 bases). The CDR3 spans 11 residues. Germline V gives CDR1 DFQATT, CDR2 SNEGSKA (reference sequence). V was trimmed by 2 bases and J by 10 bases, leaving 9 bases between them. This chain's CDR3 is CSARPGYEQFF. CDR3 DNA: TGCAGTGCTAGACCGGGATACGAGCAGTTCTTC.

The chain is built from TRBV4-3 and TRBJ2-1; 11 bases are shared with TRBD2. J lost 7 bases, V lost 2 bases, and 4 bases had no gene match. Per the germline V gene, CDR1 is LGHNA and CDR2 is YSLEER. The CDR3 sequence is 15 residues long. CDR3 in amino acids: CASSQLAGGPNEQFF. CDR3 bases: TGCGCCAGCAGCCAACTAGCGGGGGGACCGAATGAGCAGTTCTTC.

This chain uses TRBV6-2 or TRBV6-3 with TRBJ1-5; weak D call: TRBD1 (5 bases). Germline CDR1 MNHEY, CDR2 SVGEGT. The CDR3 runs 13 residues. The ends were cut back, 6 bases at V and 5 bases at J, with 11 bases in the middle. In DNA form, the CDR3 reads TGTGCCAGCAGCCCCGGGGGATATCAGCCCCAGCATTTT. Protein: CASSPGGYQPQHF.

The chain carries TRBV7-9 and TRBJ2-1; 13 positions match TRBD2. V shed 4 bases and J 0 bases; nucleotides not matched to a gene: 6. The CDR3 sequence is 18 residues long. Looked up from germline, CDR1 is SEHNR and CDR2 is FQNEAQ (reference sequence). CDR3 bases: TGTGCCAGCAGCTCATTGACTAGCGGGGGGCGCTCCTACAATGAGCAGTTCTTC. It specifies CASSSLTSGGRSYNEQFF.

This chain links TRBV19 with TRBJ2-2, with TRBD1 matching 7 bases. The CDR3 has 14 amino acids. The V and J ends lost 5 bases and 4 bases, in that order; junction bases with no gene match: 4. Germline CDR1 and CDR2: LNHDA and SQIVND (reference sequence). The CDR3 spells CASSQGVGTGELFF. In DNA, the CDR3 is TGTGCCAGTAGTCAGGGGGTGGGCACCGGGGAGCTGTTTTTT.

This rearrangement joins TRBV15 to TRBJ2-2; D is perhaps TRBD2 (7 bases). Trimming shortened V by 2 bases and J by 0 bases, and 13 bases separated the two germline ends. Germline loops: CDR1 LNHNV, CDR2 YYDKDF (reference sequence). The CDR3 loop spans 17 amino acids. CDR3 DNA: TGTGCCACCAGCAGAAGGGCGGGGGCCGCGAACACCGGGGAGCTGTTTTTT. This encodes CATSRRAGAANTGELFF.

V and J are TRBV27 and TRBJ1-5, with 9 bases identical to TRBD1. Germline assignment: CDR1 MNHEY and CDR2 SMNVEV (reference sequence). This CDR3 has 14 amino acids. Trimming took 7 bases from V and 4 from J; bases not matched to a gene: 5. CDR3 amino acids: CASNPGTGNQPQHF. For the CDR3, the DNA is TGTGCCAGCAACCCCGGGACAGGGAATCAGCCCCAGCATTTT.

The chain links TRBV7-9 to TRBJ2-5, with D maybe TRBD2 (5 bases). Germline V lookup: CDR1 SEHNR, CDR2 FQNEAQ (reference sequence). The V gene lost 5 bases and the J gene lost 5 bases, with 18 bases spanning the gap. The CDR3 is 15 amino acids. CDR3 DNA: TGTGCCAGCAGCCGAACGAGGATCGGGGTGGAGACCCAGTACTTC. Translation: CASSRTRIGVETQYF. The complete variable domain, with remaining parts taken from reference TRBV7-9 and TRBJ2-5, reads DTGVSQNPRHKITKRGQNVTFRCDPISEHNRLYWYRQTLGQGPEFLTYFQNEAQLEKSRLLSDRFSAERPKGSFSTLEIQRTEQGDSAMYLCASSRTRIGVETQYFGPGTRLLVL.

This chain joins TRBV5-6 and TRBJ2-5, with D tentatively TRBD2 (5 bases). Trimming removed 4 bases from V and 2 bases from J, with 15 bases in between. CDR3 size: 15 residues. Germline-derived CDR1 and CDR2 are SGHDT and YYEEEE. CDR3 bases: TGTGCCAGCAGCCTTGAGAGGACTCTACAAGAGACCCAGTACTTC. Protein product: CASSLERTLQETQYF.

The CDR3 here is CASSQGSRGEETQYF. CDR3 DNA: TGTGCCAGCAGCCAAGGTAGTCGGGGAGAAGAGACCCAGTACTTC. This sequence joins TRBV4-2 and TRBJ2-5; D possibly corresponds to TRBD2 (5 bases). Germline V CDR1 and CDR2: LGHNA, YNFKEQ. The V end was cut by 1 base, the J end by 3 bases, with 12 bases between. The length of the CDR3 is 15 residues.

In its sample, this clone was seen once. This rearrangement joins TRBV7-3 to TRBJ1-2; a weak D match, TRBD1 (5 bases). The CDR3 runs 14 residues. Germline values: CDR1 SGHTA, CDR2 FQGTGA. V dropped 5 bases and J dropped 7 bases, with 17 bases sitting between them. CDR3 DNA sequence: TGTGCCAGCAGCCAAAATGGGGGGGTGAGTGGCTACACCTTC. Translating gives CASSQNGGVSGYTF.

This clone was seen a single time. The chain has TRBV18 and TRBJ2-5; possibly TRBD1 for D (6 bases). Trimming took off 3 bases at V and 1 base at J, with 12 bases between the two ends. This CDR3 has 15 residues. Per the germline V gene, CDR1 is KGHSH and CDR2 is LQKENI. In DNA, the CDR3 is TGTGCCAGCTCACCGAGCGGACAGATCCAAGAGACCCAGTACTTC. Amino acid sequence: CASSPSGQIQETQYF.

The chain links TRBV29-1 to TRBJ1-4; possibly TRBD1 for D (5 bases). Trimming took off 6 bases at V and 8 bases at J, with 19 bases between the two ends. The CDR3 runs to 14 residues. CDR1 and CDR2 (germline): SQVTM, ANQGSEA. The CDR3 reads CSVGGVPSPEKLFF. The CDR3 DNA follows: TGCAGCGTGGGAGGGGTCCCTTCCCCGGAAAAACTGTTTTTT.

The chain is built from TRBV28 and TRBJ2-3; TRBD2 matches 11 bases. V lost 6 bases, J lost 4 bases, and 9 bases stayed unmatched. The CDR3 is made up of 16 amino acids. CDR1 MDHEN and CDR2 SYDVKM come from the germline V gene. As DNA, the CDR3 is TGTGCCAGCAGAAGGCTAGCGGGGGGACTCTCAGATACGCAGTATTTT. Translated, it gives CASRRLAGGLSDTQYF.

This chain uses TRBV7-8 with TRBJ1-1; the match to TRBD1 covers 8 bases. The CDR3 contains 17 residues. With V trimmed by 5 bases and J by 1 base, 12 bases remained unmatched. CDR1 is SGHVS, CDR2 FQNEAQ, per germline. The CDR3 region is CASSDLETGDGNTEAFF. The CDR3 nucleotides are TGTGCCAGCAGCGACCTAGAGACAGGGGACGGGAACACTGAAGCTTTCTTT.

V and J are TRBV19 and TRBJ2-1, with 9 bases lining up with TRBD1. This CDR3 is 16 amino acids long. Germline V lookup: CDR1 LNHDA, CDR2 SQIVND (reference sequence). The junction had 5 bases not matched to a gene; V was cut back by 5 bases and J by 0 bases. The CDR3 coding sequence is TGTGCCAGTAGTCCAAGGGACAGGGACTCCTACAATGAGCAGTTCTTC. Translating gives CASSPRDRDSYNEQFF.

This clone was counted only a few times. The chain carries TRBV7-2 and TRBJ2-2; 9 bases are a match to TRBD2. V shed 5 bases, J shed 3 bases, and the junction held 13 bases outside the gene matches. Germline V lookup: CDR1 SGHTA, CDR2 FQGNSA. The CDR3 runs to 18 residues. The CDR3 sequence: CASSQNQPLAGHTGELFF. CDR3 sequence (DNA): TGTGCCAGCAGCCAAAACCAGCCACTAGCGGGCCACACCGGGGAGCTGTTTTTT. Full variable domain (remainder filled in from reference TRBV7-2 and TRBJ2-2): GAGVSQSPSNKVTEKGKDVELRCDPISGHTALYWYRQSLGQGLEFLIYFQGNSAPDKSGLPSDRFSAERTGGSVSTLTIQRTQQEDSAVYLCASSQNQPLAGHTGELFFGEGSRLTVL.

V usage is TRBV19 and J usage is TRBJ2-1; 8 nucleotides align to TRBD2. V lost 1 base, J lost 6 bases, and 14 bases stayed unmatched. The CDR3 totals 18 residues. Looked up from germline, CDR1 is LNHDA and CDR2 is SQIVND (reference sequence). This CDR3 is CASSIVKRRGVLGNEQFF. The CDR3 coding sequence is TGTGCCAGTAGTATAGTCAAGCGGCGGGGGGTTCTGGGCAATGAGCAGTTCTTC.

This clone is a singleton in its sample. The chain links TRBV9 to TRBJ1-3; 9 bases are shared with TRBD1. The J segment lost 0 bases and the V segment lost 3 bases, leaving 22 bases of the junction unmatched. Germline CDR1 is SGDLS and CDR2 is YYNGEE. The CDR3 sequence is 22 residues long. Here the CDR3 reads CASSEPTVVGQGSRNSGNTIYF. DNA for the CDR3: TGTGCCAGCAGCGAGCCCACCGTTGTGGGACAGGGAAGCCGCAACTCTGGAAACACCATATATTTT.